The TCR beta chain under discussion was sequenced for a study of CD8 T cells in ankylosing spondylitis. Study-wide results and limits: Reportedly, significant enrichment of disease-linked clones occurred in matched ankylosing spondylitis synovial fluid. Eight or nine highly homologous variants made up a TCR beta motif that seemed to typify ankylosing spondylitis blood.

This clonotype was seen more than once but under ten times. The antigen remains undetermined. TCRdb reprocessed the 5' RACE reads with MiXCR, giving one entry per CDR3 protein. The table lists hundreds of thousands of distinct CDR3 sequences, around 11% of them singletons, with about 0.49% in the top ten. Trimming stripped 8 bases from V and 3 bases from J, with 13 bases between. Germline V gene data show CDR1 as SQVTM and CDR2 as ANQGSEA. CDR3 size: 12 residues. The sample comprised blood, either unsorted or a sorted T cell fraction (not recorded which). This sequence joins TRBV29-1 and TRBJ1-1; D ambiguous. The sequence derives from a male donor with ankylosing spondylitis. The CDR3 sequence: CSTADTYTEAFF. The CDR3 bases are TGCAGCACCGCTGACACCTACACTGAAGCTTTCTTT.